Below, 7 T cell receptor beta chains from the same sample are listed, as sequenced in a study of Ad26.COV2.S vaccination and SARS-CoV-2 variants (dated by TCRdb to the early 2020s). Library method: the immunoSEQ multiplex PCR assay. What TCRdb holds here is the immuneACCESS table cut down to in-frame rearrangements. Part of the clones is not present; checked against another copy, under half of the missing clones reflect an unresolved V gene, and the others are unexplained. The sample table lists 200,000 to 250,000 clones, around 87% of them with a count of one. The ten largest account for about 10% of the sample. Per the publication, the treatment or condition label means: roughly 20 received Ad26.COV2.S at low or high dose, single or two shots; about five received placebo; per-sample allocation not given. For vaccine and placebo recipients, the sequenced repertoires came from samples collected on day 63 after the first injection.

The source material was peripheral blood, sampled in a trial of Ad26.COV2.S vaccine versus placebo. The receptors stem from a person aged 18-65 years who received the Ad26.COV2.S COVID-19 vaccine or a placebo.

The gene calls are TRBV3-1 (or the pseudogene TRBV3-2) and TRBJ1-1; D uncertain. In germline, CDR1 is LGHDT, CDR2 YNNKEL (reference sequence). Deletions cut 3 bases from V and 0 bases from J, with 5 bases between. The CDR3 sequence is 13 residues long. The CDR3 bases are TGTGCCAGCAGCCAGAAGATGAACACTGAAGCTTTCTTT. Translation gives CASSQKMNTEAFF.

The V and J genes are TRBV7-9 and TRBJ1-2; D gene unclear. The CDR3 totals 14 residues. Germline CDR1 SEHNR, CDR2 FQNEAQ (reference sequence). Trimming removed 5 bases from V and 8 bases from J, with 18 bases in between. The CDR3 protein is CASSPFGPIIGYTF. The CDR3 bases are TGTGCCAGCAGCCCCTTTGGGCCTATTATAGGCTACACCTTC. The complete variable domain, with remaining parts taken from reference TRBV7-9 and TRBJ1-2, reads DTGVSQNPRHKITKRGQNVTFRCDPISEHNRLYWYRQTLGQGPEFLTYFQNEAQLEKSRLLSDRFSAERPKGSFSTLEIQRTEQGDSAMYLCASSPFGPIIGYTFGSGTRLTVV.

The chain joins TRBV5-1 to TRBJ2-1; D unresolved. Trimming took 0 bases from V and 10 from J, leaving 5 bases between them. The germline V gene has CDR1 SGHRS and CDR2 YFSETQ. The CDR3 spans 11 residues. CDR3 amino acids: CASSLVGEQFF. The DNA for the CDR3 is TGCGCCAGCAGCTTGGTGGGGGAGCAGTTCTTC. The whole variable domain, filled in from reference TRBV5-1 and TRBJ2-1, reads KAGVTQTPRYLIKTRGQQVTLSCSPISGHRSVSWYQQTPGQGLQFLFEYFSETQRNKGNFPGRFSGRQFSNSRSEMNVSTLELGDSALYLCASSLVGEQFFGPGTRLTVL.

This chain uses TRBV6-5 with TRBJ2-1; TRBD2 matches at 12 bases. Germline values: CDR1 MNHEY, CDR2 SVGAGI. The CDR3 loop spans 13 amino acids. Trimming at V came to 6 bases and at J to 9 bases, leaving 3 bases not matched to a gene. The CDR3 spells CASSRLAGVEQFF. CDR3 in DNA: TGTGCCAGCAGCAGACTAGCGGGAGTTGAGCAGTTCTTC.

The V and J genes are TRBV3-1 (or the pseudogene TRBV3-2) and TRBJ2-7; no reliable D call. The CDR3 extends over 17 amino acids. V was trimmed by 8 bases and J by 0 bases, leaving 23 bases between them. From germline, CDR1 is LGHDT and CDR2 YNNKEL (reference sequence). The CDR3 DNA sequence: TGTGCCAGCCATCTCTACACCTTACCCTGTCCCTCCTACGAGCAGTACTTC. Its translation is CASHLYTLPCPSYEQYF.

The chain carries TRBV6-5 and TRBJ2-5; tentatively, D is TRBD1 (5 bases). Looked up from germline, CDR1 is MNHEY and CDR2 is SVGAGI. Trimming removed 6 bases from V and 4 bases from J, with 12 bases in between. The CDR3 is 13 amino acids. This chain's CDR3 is CASSMDKVETQYF. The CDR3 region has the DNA TGTGCCAGCAGCATGGACAAAGTAGAGACCCAGTACTTC.

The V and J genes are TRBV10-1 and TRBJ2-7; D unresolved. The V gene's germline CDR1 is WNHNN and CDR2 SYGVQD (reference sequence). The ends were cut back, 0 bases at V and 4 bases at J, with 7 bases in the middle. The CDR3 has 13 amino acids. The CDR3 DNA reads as TGCGCCAGCAGTGAGTCGGGTCGGTACGAGCAGTACTTC. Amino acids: CASSESGRYEQYF.